This entry lists 27 T cell receptor beta chains sequenced from one sample in a study of blood T cell repertoires in COVID-19. Method: immunoSEQ multiplex PCR; TCRdb's copy keeps in-frame clones and lacks some. The sample yields about 84,000 clones, about 70% seen once. The sequenced sample was peripheral blood. These receptors all come from a man between 45 and 60 years old with active or convalescent COVID-19.

V is TRBV6-2 or TRBV6-3 and J is TRBJ2-3, with 7 bases fitting TRBD2. V lost 5 bases, J lost 3 bases, and 8 bases stayed unmatched. Germline V CDR1 and CDR2: MNHEY, SVGEGT. The CDR3 has 15 amino acids. The CDR3 nucleotides are TGTGCCAGCAGTACCCGGGACTACAGAACAGATACGCAGTATTTT. Translating gives CASSTRDYRTDTQYF.

J is TRBJ2-2 and V is TRBV29-1; the D is unclear. Trimming cost V 3 bases and J 0 bases, with 11 bases left between them. The CDR3 consists of 15 residues. The germline CDR1 and CDR2 sequences are SQVTM and ANQGSEA. The CDR3 nucleotides read TGCAGCGTTGATGTGAACACCGCGAACACCGGGGAGCTGTTTTTT. It is translated as CSVDVNTANTGELFF.

This chain uses TRBV19 with TRBJ2-2, with a weak D call TRBD1 (6 bases). The germline V gene encodes CDR1 LNHDA and CDR2 SQIVND (reference sequence). V was clipped by 4 bases and J by 6 bases, with 12 bases between them. CDR3 length: 14 amino acids. CDR3 sequence reads: CASSKNRVAGELFF. DNA for the CDR3: TGTGCCAGTAGTAAGAACAGGGTTGCCGGGGAGCTGTTTTTT.

The chain recombines TRBV7-8 with TRBJ2-7, with 8 bases matching TRBD2. The V and J ends lost 4 bases and 4 bases, in that order; junction bases with no gene match: 9. The CDR3 extends over 15 amino acids. CDR1 and CDR2 from the germline V gene are SGHVS and FQNEAQ. CDR3 region: CASSSPSGGGYEQYF. CDR3 coding DNA: TGTGCCAGCAGCTCTCCAAGCGGGGGAGGGTACGAGCAGTACTTC.

This clone was seen only a few times. The gene calls are TRBV7-2 and TRBJ2-3, with 8 bases aligning to TRBD1. The trim removed 5 bases at V and 3 bases at J, leaving 4 bases unmatched. The V gene's germline CDR1 is SGHTA and CDR2 FQGNSA. This CDR3 has 14 amino acids. CDR3 loop: CASSPDRATDTQYF. CDR3 bases: TGTGCCAGCAGCCCGGACAGGGCAACAGATACGCAGTATTTT.

This sequence joins TRBV7-9 and TRBJ1-1; D perhaps matches TRBD1 (6 bases). The V gene lost 4 bases and the J gene lost 1 base, with 13 bases spanning the gap. Germline assignment: CDR1 SEHNR and CDR2 FQNEAQ (reference sequence). The CDR3 consists of 15 residues. The DNA for the CDR3 is TGTGCCAGCAGCTACACCCGGACAGAGAACACTGAAGCTTTCTTT. This gives the protein CASSYTRTENTEAFF.

In this sample, this clone turned up a few times. The rearrangement joins TRBV19 to TRBJ1-1; D is unresolved. Germline CDR1 reads LNHDA; CDR2 reads SQIVND (reference sequence). V was pared by 6 bases and J by 1 base, with 9 bases between. The CDR3 runs to 13 residues. CDR3 sequence reads: CASSDYGNTEAFF. The CDR3 DNA is TGTGCCAGTAGCGACTACGGGAACACTGAAGCTTTCTTT. Full variable domain (rest looked up from reference TRBV19 and TRBJ1-1): DGGITQSPKYLFRKEGQNVTLSCEQNLNHDAMYWYRQDPGQGLRLIYYSQIVNDFQKGDIAEGYSVSREKKESFPLTVTSAQKNPTAFYLCASSDYGNTEAFFGQGTRLTVV.

This chain connects TRBV11-2 to TRBJ1-1; D remains unclear. Germline-derived CDR1 and CDR2 are SGHAT and FQNNGV. V was pared by 3 bases and J by 0 bases, with 8 bases between. The CDR3 consists of 14 residues. For the CDR3, the DNA is TGTGCCAGCAGCTTCGAGGGCTTGAACACTGAAGCTTTCTTT. This encodes CASSFEGLNTEAFF.

The V call is TRBV19, the J call TRBJ1-6, with D possibly being TRBD1 (6 bases). The CDR3 covers 14 residues. V was clipped by 10 bases and J by 8 bases, with 18 bases between them. CDR1 and CDR2 (germline): LNHDA, SQIVND (reference sequence). The CDR3 reads CATEEDRPYSPLHF. CDR3 bases: TGTGCCACCGAGGAGGACAGACCCTATTCACCCCTCCACTTT.

This clone came up once. The rearrangement joins TRBV6-5 to TRBJ2-7; TRBD2 aligns across 9 bases. Germline trimming cut 6 bases from V and 7 bases from J; bases unmatched to any gene: 7. Germline CDR1 is MNHEY and CDR2 is SVGAGI. The CDR3 spans 13 residues. The CDR3, as DNA: TGTGCCAGCAGCGTAGCGGGGGTGGAAGAGCAGTACTTC. This encodes CASSVAGVEEQYF.

The sample holds one count of this clone. This chain uses TRBV5-1 with TRBJ1-3, with a tentative D call TRBD1 (6 bases). The germline gives CDR1 SGHRS, CDR2 YFSETQ. This CDR3 has 16 residues. Trimming took 4 bases from V and 0 from J, leaving 14 bases between them. CDR3 sequence: CASSNDRRFSGNTIYF. DNA of the CDR3: TGCGCCAGCAGCAACGACAGGCGGTTCTCTGGAAACACCATATATTTT.

This rearrangement joins TRBV7-9 to TRBJ2-6, with a possible D match to TRBD1 (5 bases). Trimming removed 3 bases from V and 2 bases from J, with 5 bases in between. The CDR3 has 14 residues. The germline V gene encodes CDR1 SEHNR and CDR2 FQNEAQ (reference sequence). CDR3 loop: CASSLTAGANVLTF. The CDR3 DNA reads as TGTGCCAGCAGCTTGACAGCTGGGGCCAACGTCCTGACTTTC.

This clone has ten or more counts. The chain couples TRBV6-6 to TRBJ2-1; D is unresolved. This CDR3 is 14 amino acids long. Germline CDR1 reads MNHNY; CDR2 reads SVGAGI (reference sequence). The V end was cut by 6 bases, the J end by 5 bases, with 14 bases between. CDR3 bases: TGTGCCAGCAGCAGGTCATTGAGTAACAATGAGCAGTTCTTC. Translation: CASSRSLSNNEQFF.

This sequence joins TRBV19 and TRBJ2-3; 8 nucleotides align to TRBD2. The germline CDR1 and CDR2 sequences are LNHDA and SQIVND (reference sequence). The CDR3 is 13 residues long. The trim removed 9 bases at V and 3 bases at J, leaving 5 bases unmatched. CDR3 bases: TGTGCCAGGGGGGGACTAGGGACAGATACGCAGTATTTT. This codes for CARGGLGTDTQYF.

The rearrangement links TRBV7-3 to TRBJ2-1, with D possibly being TRBD2 (6 bases). Trimming shortened V by 5 bases and J by 9 bases, and 20 bases separated the two germline ends. The CDR3 sequence is 15 residues long. The germline V gene has CDR1 SGHTA and CDR2 FQGTGA. In nucleotides, the CDR3 is TGTGCCAGCAGCCCAAGACCGCTTGGGGGAGGTGAGCAGTTCTTC. Its protein is CASSPRPLGGGEQFF.

This sequence joins TRBV2 and TRBJ2-3, with D perhaps TRBD1 (6 bases). This CDR3 has 18 residues. CDR1 is SNHLY, CDR2 FYNNEI, per germline. Trimming stripped 5 bases from V and 1 base from J, with 22 bases between. The CDR3 here is CASSQRGTRLDRTDTQYF. CDR3 DNA sequence: TGTGCCAGCAGTCAGAGGGGGACACGGCTTGATCGCACAGATACGCAGTATTTT.

The chain combines TRBV7-2 with TRBJ1-2; D possibly corresponds to TRBD1 (6 bases). Deletions cut 5 bases from V and 4 bases from J, with 17 bases between. Germline CDR1 and CDR2: SGHTA and FQGNSA. The CDR3 runs to 15 residues. The CDR3 sequence: CASSATGPEGYGYTF. The CDR3 DNA sequence: TGTGCCAGCAGCGCTACAGGGCCCGAGGGCTATGGCTACACCTTC.

This clone was seen a few times. The chain has TRBV6-5 and TRBJ1-2, with a possible D match to TRBD1 (5 bases). This CDR3 region has 13 residues. CDR1 is MNHEY, CDR2 SVGAGI, per germline. Deletions cut 11 bases from V and 6 bases from J, with 19 bases between. The DNA for the CDR3 is TGTGCCGGCCGCGGTCGACAGCTTGATGGCTACACCTTC. This sequence encodes CAGRGRQLDGYTF.

This clone was seen more than once but under ten times. This chain uses TRBV30 with TRBJ1-1; possibly TRBD1 for D (5 bases). Trimming took off 0 bases at V and 11 bases at J, with 13 bases between the two ends. In germline, CDR1 is GTSNPN, CDR2 SVGIG (reference sequence). This CDR3 has 12 residues. The chain's CDR3 is CAWSVPPKGAFF. The CDR3 nucleotides read TGTGCCTGGAGTGTCCCCCCCAAGGGGGCTTTCTTT.

The CDR3 loop reads CASSLFQEPNEQYF. Here the CDR3 DNA reads TGTGCCAGCAGCTTATTCCAGGAACCCAACGAGCAGTACTTC. The V gene is TRBV7-9, the J gene TRBJ2-7; no clear D. Trimming left V 2 bases short and J 5 bases short, with 13 bases between. The CDR3 extends over 14 amino acids. The germline gives CDR1 SEHNR, CDR2 FQNEAQ (reference sequence).

The J gene is TRBJ1-1, the V gene TRBV6-5, with 10 bases that match TRBD1. Germline CDR1 MNHEY, CDR2 SVGAGI. This CDR3 has 15 residues. The ends lost 6 bases at V and 5 bases at J; junction bases unmatched: 9. CDR3 nucleotide sequence: TGTGCCAGCAGGATCCGACAGGGGGCGAGGACTGAAGCTTTCTTT. Its translation: CASRIRQGARTEAFF.

The gene calls are TRBV18 and TRBJ2-2; a weak D match, TRBD1 (6 bases). V was cut by 2 bases and J by 2 bases, with 12 bases left in between. The germline gives CDR1 KGHSH, CDR2 LQKENI. The CDR3 runs to 16 residues. CDR3 sequence reads: CASSPFRGTNTGELFF. The CDR3 DNA sequence: TGTGCCAGCTCACCATTCAGGGGAACTAACACCGGGGAGCTGTTTTTT.

This clone was detected once. The CDR3 bases are TGTGCCAGCAGCTTACTCCAATGGGGCTCCGACAGCTCCGGAAACACCATATATTTT. This translates into CASSLLQWGSDSSGNTIYF. This chain links TRBV11-2 with TRBJ1-3, with D perhaps matching TRBD1 (5 bases). CDR1 and CDR2 from the germline V gene are SGHAT and FQNNGV. V lost 2 bases and J lost 4, with 24 bases in between. This CDR3 has 19 residues.

A few counts support this clone. The V and J genes are TRBV7-6 and TRBJ2-2, with 11 bases fitting TRBD1. The CDR3 spans 21 residues. Germline V gives CDR1 SGHVS, CDR2 FNYEAQ. J gave up 2 bases and V 2 bases, and 16 bases lay outside the gene matches. The CDR3 DNA reads TGTGCCAGCAGCTTACATATCCCGGGACAGGGGGTTGGTGTTAACACCGGGGAGCTGTTTTTT. Its translation: CASSLHIPGQGVGVNTGELFF.

This clone has only a few counts. Other DNA sequences from this sample encode an identical CDR3 as well. V is TRBV12-3 or TRBV12-4 and J is TRBJ1-6, with 7 bases matching TRBD1. J lost 8 bases, V lost 2 bases, and 0 bases had no gene match. This CDR3 comprises 13 residues. The CDR3 sequence is CASSLTGDSPLHF. The CDR3 DNA is TGTGCCAGCAGTTTAACAGGGGATTCACCCCTCCACTTT.

This clone was found a few times. V is TRBV30 and J is TRBJ1-3; unclear D gene. Germline V CDR1 and CDR2: GTSNPN, SVGIG (reference sequence). V was pared by 4 bases and J by 2 bases, with 6 bases between. The CDR3 is made up of 12 amino acids. CDR3 loop: CAWTLTGNTIYF. The CDR3 DNA reads as TGTGCCTGGACCTTAACTGGAAACACCATATATTTT.

The chain employs TRBV6-2 or TRBV6-3 and TRBJ1-2, with 7 nucleotides matching TRBD1. The CDR3 covers 14 residues. V was clipped by 2 bases and J by 8 bases; unmatched bases: 8. The germline CDR1 and CDR2 sequences are MNHEY and SVGEGT. The chain's CDR3 is CASSYPEGAVGYTF. DNA for the CDR3: TGTGCCAGCAGTTACCCCGAGGGGGCTGTGGGCTACACCTTC.